This note documents a single T cell receptor beta chain sequence. CDR1 and CDR2 (germline): MGHRA, YSYEKL. The CDR3 is 13 amino acids. Trimming removed 1 base from V and 10 bases from J, with 10 bases in between. These data come from a study of cytomegalovirus exposure and HLA in healthy donors. The PCR had 60 Vbeta and 13 Jbeta primers. TCRdb keeps only in-frame clones here, not all; method: immunoSEQ multiplex PCR. The repertoire consists of about 120,000 clones, with approximately 84% occurring once and the leading ten covering approximately 0.24%. This chain uses TRBV4-1 with TRBJ1-4; D is undetermined. Sequenced: PBMCs. The source of this sequence is a man between 45 and 60 years old in good health and CMV-seronegative. CDR3 sequence (DNA): TGCGCCAGCAGCCAAGTAATATCCGGAAAACTGTTTTTT. As protein: CASSQVISGKLFF.